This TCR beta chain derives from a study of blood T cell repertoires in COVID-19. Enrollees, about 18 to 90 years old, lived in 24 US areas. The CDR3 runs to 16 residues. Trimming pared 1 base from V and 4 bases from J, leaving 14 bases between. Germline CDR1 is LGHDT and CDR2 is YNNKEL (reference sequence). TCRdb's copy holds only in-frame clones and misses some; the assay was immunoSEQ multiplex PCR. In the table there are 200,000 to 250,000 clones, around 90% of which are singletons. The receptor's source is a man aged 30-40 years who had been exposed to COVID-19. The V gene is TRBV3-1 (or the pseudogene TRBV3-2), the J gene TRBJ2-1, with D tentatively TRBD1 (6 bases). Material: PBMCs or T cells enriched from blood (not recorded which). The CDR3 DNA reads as TGTGCCAGCAGCCAAGTTTACAGGGTTGTGTACAATGAGCAGTTCTTC. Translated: CASSQVYRVVYNEQFF.